A single TCR beta chain is shown here with its context. The antigen is unknown. Germline V gene lookup returns CDR1 SEHNR and CDR2 FQNEAQ (reference sequence). V was trimmed by 4 bases and J by 3 bases, leaving 13 bases between them. The CDR3 loop spans 14 amino acids. This sample stems from a study of post-analysis software for immune sequencing data. Across the study: The patients showed relapsing-remitting, secondary progressive and progressive-relapsing multiple sclerosis courses.

cDNA libraries of TCR beta carried unique molecular identifiers. Each CDR3 protein is one row after TCRdb ran MiXCR on the PCR reads. The sample has 380,000 or so distinct CDR3 sequences; approximately 38% are singletons. General study points: Relative to controls, patients with multiple sclerosis showed significantly lower normalized Chao1 diversity. When patients were compared with controls, 4 or 5 TRBV segments were more frequent, TRBV5-6, TRBV5-1 and TRBV20-1 among them.

The receptor's source is a girl between 5 and 17 years old with multiple sclerosis. This rearrangement joins TRBV7-9 to TRBJ2-7; D remains unclear. The sequencing sample was made of blood. The CDR3 loop is CASSSAQRYYEQYF. CDR3 DNA: TGTGCCAGCAGCTCCGCACAGAGATACTACGAGCAGTACTTC.